This entry features one T cell receptor (beta chain) sequence. What this receptor recognizes is not known. No quality values exist for individual bases; no much larger clone is one base distant. The data originate from a study of T cell repertoires in cytomegalovirus infection (dated by TCRdb to about 2019). Regarding the research as a whole: Alongside well-studied HLA-B-restricted epitopes, the peptide stimulations were aimed at recently identified HLA-C-restricted CMV epitopes, whose presentation resists viral immunomodulation. Donor HLA type was relevant to the analysis, as public TCR beta signatures indicated carriage of CMV infection together with the matching HLA type. Broad study findings and their caveats: In both this cohort and an independent cohort of 300 to 450 donors, the cumulative frequency of public TCR beta family members distinguished carriers of CMV infection plus the relevant HLA type. In the ex vivo response, HLA-C-restricted CMV-specific TCR beta clonotypes were dominant, and in two of eight donors the single most frequent clonotype came from this HLA-C-restricted group.

The listed sequencing device is Illumina HiSeq 1500. TCRdb ran its own pipeline on the public reads, namely fastp trimming at Q25 and MiXCR clone calling, and kept in-frame beta chains. Identical CDR3 proteins give one entry, which carries the most common genes and DNA. The table for this sample lists approximately 600,000 distinct CDR3 sequences; approximately 40% of them were counted only once. The ten largest clones capture 48% of the sample. Trimming at the junction amounts to 4 bases on V and 5 bases on J, and the germline ends lie 17 bases apart. Based on the germline V gene, the CDR1 and CDR2 sequences are SGHTA and FQGNSA. Including cysteine and phenylalanine, the CDR3 has 15 amino acids. Just CDR3 DNA is preserved here, 45 bases in frame from base 1. What this sample's treatment or condition label stands for: in vitro stimulation with specific CMV peptide epitopes to enrich CMV-specific T cells.

Source: cultured PBMCs, taken from culture after CMV antigen stimulation. In this chain, TRBV7-2 is recombined with TRBJ2-5; the D gene is possibly TRBD1, with 6 bases matching. This receptor was identified in a human donor in good health (CMV status not recorded). Some clones in this sample may be carry-over from other donors' samples. The CDR3 sequence is CASSYYRDTSETQYF. The nucleotide sequence is TGTGCCAGCAGCTACTACCGGGACACCTCTGAGACCCAGTACTTC.